Listed below are T cell receptor beta chains from one sample, sequenced in a study of T-cell reconstitution after alpha-beta-depleted transplantation in children. TCRdb re-analysed the PCR reads in MiXCR, keeping a single row per CDR3 protein. This table holds about 150,000 distinct CDR3 sequences, around 10% found once. The sample consisted of PBMCs, taken before TCRalphabeta/CD19-depleted stem cell transplant. The origin of the receptors is a boy aged 2-9 years with acute myeloid leukemia, due to receive a stem cell transplant. Both conserved end residues are part of each CDR3. D genes are given only for firm matches. Sizes are listed as once, few, many, or a class for an expanded clone.

d_call clone_size j_call v_call cdr3_length cdr3_nt cdr3_aa
NA many TRBJ2-2 TRBV6-5 13 TGTGCCAGCAGTTGGGCACTTACCGGGGAGCTGTTTTTT CASSWALTGELFF
TRBD2 many TRBJ2-1 TRBV20-1 18 TGCAGTGCCAGTTATGGGACTAGCGGGGGCCCACGGGGCAATGAGCAGTTCTTC CSASYGTSGGPRGNEQFF
NA many TRBJ2-1 TRBV20-1 16 TGCAGTGCAGAGGAGGGGGGGGCGTCCTCCTACAATGAGCAGTTCTTC CSAEEGGASSYNEQFF
TRBD2 many TRBJ2-1 TRBV6-1 16 TGTGCCAGCAGTGAAGCGCTTCAACTAGCGGTACATGAGCAGTTCTTC CASSEALQLAVHEQFF
NA many TRBJ1-6 TRBV20-1 16 TGCAGTGCTACCATGGGTGCCCAGGGCTATAATTCACCCCTCCACTTT CSATMGAQGYNSPLHF
NA many TRBJ2-4 TRBV5-1 14 TGCGCCAGCAGCTGGGGTAGCGGTGTAAACATTCAGTACTTC CASSWGSGVNIQYF
NA many TRBJ2-2 TRBV20-1 14 TGCAGTGCTTATATCCCTCTGAACACCGGGGAGCTGTTTTTT CSAYIPLNTGELFF
NA many TRBJ1-1 TRBV7-9 15 TGTGCCAGCAGCTTAGCGGGGGTCCGCGGGACTGAAGCTTTCTTT CASSLAGVRGTEAFF
TRBD1 many TRBJ2-7 TRBV6-6 13 TGTGCCAGCAGTCGACAGGGATCCTACGAGCAGTACTTC CASSRQGSYEQYF
TRBD1 many TRBJ1-2 TRBV10-3 16 TGTGCCATCAGTCCCGGGACAGATCTCGTTAACTATGGCTACACCTTC CAISPGTDLVNYGYTF
TRBD2 many TRBJ2-1 TRBV10-3 16 TGTGCCATCAGTGAGTCGACAGCGGGGGCATACAATGAGCAGTTCTTC CAISESTAGAYNEQFF
NA many TRBJ2-7 TRBV28 16 TGTGCCAGCAGTTCCACGGGGACGGTAAGCTCCTACGAGCAGTACTTC CASSSTGTVSSYEQYF
NA many TRBJ1-1 TRBV6-1 14 TGTGCCAGCAGTGCTCTAACAGATTACACTGAAGCTTTCTTT CASSALTDYTEAFF
NA many TRBJ1-2 TRBV12-5 16 TGTGCTAGTGGTCGAGTGGCAGGGGCCAGTAAGATCGGCTACACCTTC CASGRVAGASKIGYTF
NA many TRBJ1-3 TRBV5-1 17 TGCGCCAGCAGCCGACTCGGGGAGGAAGGCTCTGGAAACACCATATATTTT CASSRLGEEGSGNTIYF
NA many TRBJ1-5 TRBV2 15 TGTGCCAGCGGTGGGACGGGTAATAGCAATCAGCCCCAGCATTTT CASGGTGNSNQPQHF